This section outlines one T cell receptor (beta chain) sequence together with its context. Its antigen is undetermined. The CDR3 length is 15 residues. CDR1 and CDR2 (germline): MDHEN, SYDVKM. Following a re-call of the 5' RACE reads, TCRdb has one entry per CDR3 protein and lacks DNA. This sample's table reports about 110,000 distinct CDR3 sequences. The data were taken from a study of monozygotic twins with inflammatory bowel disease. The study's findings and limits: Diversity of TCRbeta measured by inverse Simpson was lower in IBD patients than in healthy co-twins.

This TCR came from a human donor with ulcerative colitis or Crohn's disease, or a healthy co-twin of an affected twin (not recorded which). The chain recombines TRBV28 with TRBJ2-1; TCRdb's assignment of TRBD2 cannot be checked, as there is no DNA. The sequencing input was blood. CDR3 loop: CASSSQLAAYNEQFF.